The present TCR beta chain was sequenced within a study of Graves' ophthalmopathy and Graves' hyperthyroidism. The study amplified TCR beta CDR3 regions using RNA transcripts. Second-round multiplex PCR followed a first-round RT-PCR using HTBI primers. TCRdb redid the calling of the multiplex PCR reads with MiXCR, one entry per CDR3 protein. The sample shows 300,000 to 400,000 distinct CDR3 sequences, about a sixth of them seen only once. At least ten counts were recorded for this clonotype. Sequencing was done on a sample of peripheral blood. This clonotype was sampled from an adult man with Graves' ophthalmopathy.

The DNA for the CDR3 is TGTGCCAGCAGCTTAGATCTAGGCGCGGGTGAGCAGTACTTC. Residues: CASSLDLGAGEQYF. The chain joins TRBV11-2 to TRBJ2-7; perhaps TRBD2 as D (5 bases). Trimming left V 0 bases short and J 7 bases short, with 13 bases between. The length of the CDR3 is 14 residues. CDR1 and CDR2 from the germline V gene are SGHAT and FQNNGV.